Listed below are T cell receptor beta chains from one sample, sequenced in a study of blood T cell repertoires in COVID-19. Repertoires were generated with immunoSEQ multiplex PCR, while TCRdb's copy carries only in-frame clones and drops some. The sample shows under 200,000 clones, 85% of them seen only once. Sequenced: peripheral blood. The receptors shown here come from a man aged 60 to 69 with COVID-19, enrolled during active disease. The CDR3 runs from the conserved cysteine through the conserved F or W. Only some rows state a clone size, as once, few, many or a class for expanded clones.

clone_size v_call cdr3_aa
. TRBV27 CASSLSRGITEAFF
. TRBV7-2 CASSRGGLSTDTQYF
. TRBV5-1 CASSSIYGTTDTDTQYF
. TRBV9 CASSVTGTYGYTF
. TRBV5-5 CASSRLAGPYEQYF
. TRBV13 CASKSEGVNEKLFF
. TRBV14 CASSQLRNTGELFF
. TRBV7-2 CASSPLAGEQYF
. TRBV7-9 CASSPERGPQHF
once TRBV6-5 CASKGQGDQPQHF
. TRBV30 CAWSLGGGKAGNTIYF
. TRBV11-2 CASSTRTVGEKLFF
. TRBV2 CASEQGANTEAFF
. TRBV28 CASSRLAGETQYF
. TRBV7-3 CASSQGSSGNTIYF
. TRBV27 CASSLSGQGSGNTIYF
. TRBV7-3 CASSTTGWGKTQYF
. TRBV2 CASSDQRNQPQHF
. TRBV5-1 CASSPRIYRANTEAFF
once TRBV7-6 CASSAGQGKTGNTIYF
. TRBV7-2 CASSSLLAGEYNEQFF
. TRBV7-8 CASSTDSMGETQYF
. TRBV15 CATRAGRGTEAFF
few TRBV13 CASRQLSFYTEAFF
. TRBV12-5 CASDINQPQHF
. TRBV5-1 CASSLSPGSYQPQHF
. TRBV9 CASSATSGSGHEQYF
. TRBV7-9 CASSLTTGYGYTF
once TRBV19 CASTSRGMDNSPLHF
. TRBV5-1 CASNPRTGNTEAFF
. TRBV4-3 CASSQEVGGNNQPQHF
. TRBV2 CASSRLVGEEQFF
. TRBV6-2/TRBV6-3 CASSLRTGSTEAFF
once TRBV9 CASSVGQGRTEAFF
. TRBV7-2 CASSLESLAARSQFF
. TRBV19 CATRRGGGSLDEQYF
. TRBV28 CASSPILGQGGYGYTF
. TRBV9 CASSGSGTLQETQYF
. TRBV5-1 CASSYGGAGRETQYF
. TRBV18 CASSQGDEQFF